This T cell receptor (beta chain) was profiled in a study of CD8 T cells in Susac syndrome (dated by TCRdb to the late 2010s). Background for the entire study: The study used repertoire sequencing to test whether antigen drove CD8+ T cell activation and differentiation in Susac syndrome. The clonality of the CD8+ T cell repertoire was compared across approximately 12 healthy donors, roughly 14 Susac syndrome patients and roughly 16 multiple sclerosis patients.

On this clonotype itself: The target of this receptor is not known. The sample holds no much larger clone one base away, and base qualities are not on file.

According to the germline V gene, CDR1 reads LGHNA and CDR2 reads YSLEER. V sheds 0 bases and J sheds 8 bases, leaving 7 bases between their ends. The CDR3 goes from the cysteine to the phenylalanine over 12 residues. Only the CDR3 region is kept as DNA, spanning 36 bases read in frame from base 1. Peripheral blood CD8+ and CD4+ T cells from healthy donors, Susac syndrome patients and multiple sclerosis patients were profiled by high-throughput TCR beta sequencing. Multiple sclerosis controls were treatment-naive patients with stable or active relapsing-remitting disease fulfilling revised McDonald criteria. Bulk CD8+ and CD4+ T cells were purified magnetically by negative isolation, whereas CD8+ TEMRA cells were enriched by FACS. Blood was drawn into EDTA tubes, processed within 24 hours, and PBMCs were isolated by density gradient centrifugation. PBMCs intended for TCR sequencing were frozen in liquid nitrogen and were later thawed in a 37 degrees C water bath. The sorted or isolated CD4+, CD8+ and CD8+ TEMRA cells reached a purity of at least 90%.

Findings and caveats that apply to the study as a whole: The number of individuals in the TCR sequencing and HLA analysis was acknowledged as relatively small.

RNA was extracted with the RNeasy kit and 0.5 to 1 ug was reverse transcribed using random hexamers. The immunoSEQ multiplex PCR assay, covering 54 Vbeta and 13 Jbeta segments, was used to amplify TCR beta CDR3 regions. Bias from PCR amplification was corrected by using a synthetic template baseline for primer optimization and for computational correction. On the study's bioinformatics: Reads were annotated to V, D and J genes per IMGT and analyzed with immunoSEQ Analyzer, keeping only productive sequences. Clonality was calculated as one minus the Shannon entropy normalized by log2 of the number of productive unique sequences. Public and private clones were assessed among the 100 most prevalent clones of each patient and control. Susac-specific clones were defined as absent from healthy and MS cohorts, about 1,000 published viral clones and other ImmuneACCESS disease sequences. The raw public data were reprocessed by TCRdb itself: fastp quality trimming at Q25, MiXCR clonotype calling, in-frame beta chains only. All rows with the same CDR3 protein become a single entry with the most common DNA and genes. TCRdb's processing, not the authors', yielded these V and J calls. The sample table lists 70,000 or so distinct CDR3 sequences, just under 95% of them with a count of one. Jointly, the top ten make up around 0.6% of the sample.

In this chain, TRBV4-3 is recombined with TRBJ1-2; no confident D gene assignment can be made. Sequencing used CD8+ T cells from PBMCs. This clonotype was sampled from a human donor with multiple sclerosis. The CDR3 region reads CASSQDTRGYTF. The nucleotide sequence is given as TGCGCCAGCAGCCAAGACACCCGGGGCTACACCTTC.